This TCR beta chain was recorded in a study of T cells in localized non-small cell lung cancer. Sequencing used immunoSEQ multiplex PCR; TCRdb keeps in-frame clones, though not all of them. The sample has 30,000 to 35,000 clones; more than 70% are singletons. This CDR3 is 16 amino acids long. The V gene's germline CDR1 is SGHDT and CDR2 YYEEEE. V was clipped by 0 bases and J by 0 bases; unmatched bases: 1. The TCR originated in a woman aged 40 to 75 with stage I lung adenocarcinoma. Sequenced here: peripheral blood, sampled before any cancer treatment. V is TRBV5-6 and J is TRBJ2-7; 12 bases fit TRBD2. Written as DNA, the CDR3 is TGTGCCAGCAGCTTGGGACTAGCGGGGGCCTCCTACGAGCAGTACTTC. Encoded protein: CASSLGLAGASYEQYF.